The next 14 T cell receptor beta chains were all read from a single sample in a study of OX40 agonist ivuxolimab in advanced cancers. The method was immunoSEQ multiplex PCR; TCRdb's version includes in-frame clones alone and lacks a portion of them. The sample yields under 80,000 clones, around 87% seen once. The material sequenced was CD4+ or CD8+ T cells sorted from blood, taken in a trial of the OX40 agonist ivuxolimab. The receptors here all came from an adult with an advanced solid tumor such as melanoma, head and neck, liver or kidney cancer.

This chain connects TRBV5-1 to TRBJ1-1, with TRBD1 matching over 9 bases. The length of the CDR3 is 16 residues. The V gene's germline CDR1 is SGHRS and CDR2 YFSETQ. Trimming removed 3 bases from V and 4 bases from J; junction bases left unmatched: 10. DNA for the CDR3: TGCGCCAGCAGCTATTACAGGGGGCGGGTCGGCACTGAAGCTTTCTTT. Its protein is CASSYYRGRVGTEAFF.

The chain recombines TRBV5-4 with TRBJ2-5; 12 nucleotides align to TRBD2. With 5 bases clipped from V and 2 bases from J, the junction kept 4 bases outside the gene matches. Germline CDR1 and CDR2: SGHNT and YYREEE (reference sequence). This CDR3 comprises 15 residues. CDR3 DNA sequence: TGTGCCAGCAGACTCGGACTAGCGGGGCAAGAGACCCAGTACTTC. Amino acids: CASRLGLAGQETQYF.

This chain connects TRBV7-2 to TRBJ2-5; tentatively, D is TRBD1 or TRBD2 (5 bases each). Trimming took 2 bases from V and 5 from J, leaving 9 bases between them. The CDR3 extends over 13 amino acids. Per germline, CDR1 SGHTA and CDR2 FQGNSA. Written as DNA, the CDR3 is TGTGCCAGCAGCTTATGGGACGGGGAGACCCAGTACTTC. Its protein is CASSLWDGETQYF.

This chain links TRBV7-9 with TRBJ2-5; D may match TRBD1 or TRBD2 (5 bases each). Trimming removed 5 bases from V and 2 bases from J, with 12 bases in between. Germline V lookup: CDR1 SEHNR, CDR2 FQNEAQ (reference sequence). The CDR3 is 14 residues long. Here the CDR3 DNA reads TGTGCCAGCAGCCGACGGGACCGACAAGAGACCCAGTACTTC. The encoded protein is CASSRRDRQETQYF.

The chain couples TRBV7-9 to TRBJ1-2, with D perhaps TRBD1 (5 bases). V lost 6 bases and J lost 6, with 11 bases in between. The CDR3 runs to 12 residues. The V gene's germline CDR1 is SEHNR and CDR2 FQNEAQ (reference sequence). The CDR3 loop reads CASRGGGHGYTF. The CDR3 DNA is TGTGCCAGCAGGGGGGGAGGGCATGGCTACACCTTC.

The rearrangement joins TRBV6-5 to TRBJ2-3; no clear D gene. Trimming removed 4 bases at V and 4 bases at J, with 9 bases between. The germline gives CDR1 MNHEY, CDR2 SVGAGI. CDR3 length equals 13 residues. CDR3 nucleotides: TGTGCCAGCAGTTGGACGAAGGCAGATACGCAGTATTTT. Its translation: CASSWTKADTQYF.

This chain joins TRBV14 and TRBJ2-3, with 8 bases aligning to TRBD1. The J segment lost 2 bases and the V segment lost 4 bases, leaving 5 bases of the junction unmatched. Germline assignment: CDR1 SGHDN and CDR2 FVKESK. The CDR3 has 15 amino acids. CDR3 coding DNA: TGTGCCAGCAGCCTTCGACAGGGGTCCACAGATACGCAGTATTTT. Protein sequence: CASSLRQGSTDTQYF.

V usage is TRBV13 and J usage is TRBJ1-4; possibly TRBD1 for D (6 bases). CDR1 and CDR2 from the germline V gene are PRHDT and FYEKMQ (reference sequence). V lost 6 bases and J lost 7, with 12 bases in between. This CDR3 is built from 13 residues. The CDR3 is CASSSPRGEKLFF. The CDR3 DNA follows: TGTGCCAGCAGTTCTCCCAGGGGTGAAAAACTGTTTTTT.

J is TRBJ1-2 and V is TRBV7-8; TRBD1 matches 9 bases. The CDR3 contains 15 residues. V lost 2 bases, J lost 3 bases, and 4 bases stayed unmatched. Germline CDR1 reads SGHVS; CDR2 reads FQNEAQ. This CDR3 is CASSLRTGEYYGYTF. The CDR3 coding sequence is TGTGCCAGCAGCTTAAGGACAGGGGAGTACTATGGCTACACCTTC. Filled out from reference TRBV7-8 and TRBJ1-2, the complete variable domain reads GAGVSQSPRYKVAKRGQDVALRCDPISGHVSLFWYQQALGQGPEFLTYFQNEAQLDKSGLPSDRFFAERPEGSVSTLKIQRTQQEDSAVYLCASSLRTGEYYGYTFGSGTRLTVV.

V and J are TRBV30 and TRBJ1-2; D is undetermined. Trimming shortened V by 3 bases and J by 8 bases, and 10 bases separated the two germline ends. This CDR3 spans 11 amino acids. CDR1 and CDR2 from the germline V gene are GTSNPN and SVGIG (reference sequence). The CDR3 region has the DNA TGTGCCTGGAGCCAGCTCCGGGGCTACACCTTC. As protein: CAWSQLRGYTF.

The V and J genes are TRBV2 and TRBJ2-3; TRBD2 matches 15 bases. Germline loops: CDR1 SNHLY, CDR2 FYNNEI. The CDR3 contains 15 residues. The J segment lost 14 bases and the V segment lost 6 bases, leaving 12 bases of the junction unmatched. DNA for the CDR3: TGTGCCAGCAGCGGACGGACTAGCGGGGGGGCGACTTTGTATTTT. Encoded protein: CASSGRTSGGATLYF. The full variable domain, rest sourced from reference TRBV2 and TRBJ2-3, is EPEVTQTPSHQVTQMGQEVILRCVPISNHLYFYWYRQILGQKVEFLVSFYNNEISEKSEIFDDQFSVERPDGSNFTLKIRSTKLEDSAMYFCASSGRTSGGATLYFGPGTRLTVL.

V usage is TRBV28 and J usage is TRBJ1-2; D might be TRBD1 (5 bases). Germline CDR1 is MDHEN and CDR2 is SYDVKM. This CDR3 has 12 residues. The V end was cut by 5 bases, the J end by 8 bases, with 12 bases between. The CDR3 DNA reads TGTGCCAGCAGTGCAGGGAGTGACGGCTACACCTTC. This sequence encodes CASSAGSDGYTF.

The genes are TRBV29-1 and TRBJ2-1; D remains ambiguous. The germline CDR1 and CDR2 sequences are SQVTM and ANQGSEA. V lost 4 bases and J 1 base, leaving 5 bases between the germline ends. This CDR3 is built from 12 residues. CDR3 bases: TGCAGCGTTGGCTATTCCTACAATGAGCAGTTCTTC. This codes for CSVGYSYNEQFF.

The chain uses TRBV4-2 and TRBJ2-7; the D gene is possibly TRBD2 (5 bases). The CDR3 is 15 residues long. The germline gives CDR1 LGHNA, CDR2 YNFKEQ. The V gene lost 2 bases and the J gene lost 3 bases, with 14 bases spanning the gap. The CDR3 DNA sequence: TGTGCCAGCAGCCAACCCGATGCCCGGGACTACGAGCAGTACTTC. Translating it yields CASSQPDARDYEQYF.